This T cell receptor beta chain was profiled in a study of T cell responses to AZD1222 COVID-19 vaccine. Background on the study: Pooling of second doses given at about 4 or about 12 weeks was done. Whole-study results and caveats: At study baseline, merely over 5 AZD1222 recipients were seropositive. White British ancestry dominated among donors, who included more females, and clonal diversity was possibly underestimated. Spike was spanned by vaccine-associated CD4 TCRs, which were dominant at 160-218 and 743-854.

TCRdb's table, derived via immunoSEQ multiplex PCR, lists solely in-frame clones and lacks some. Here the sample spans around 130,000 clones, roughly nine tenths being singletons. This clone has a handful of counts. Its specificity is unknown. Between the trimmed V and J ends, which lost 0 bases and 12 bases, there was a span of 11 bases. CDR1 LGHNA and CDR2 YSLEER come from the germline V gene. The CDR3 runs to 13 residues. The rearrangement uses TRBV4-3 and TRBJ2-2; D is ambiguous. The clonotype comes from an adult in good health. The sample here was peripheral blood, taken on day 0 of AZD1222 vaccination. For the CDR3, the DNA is TGCGCCAGCAGCCAAGATTTAGACGTGAAGCTGTTTTTT. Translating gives CASSQDLDVKLFF.